This T cell receptor (beta chain) was identified in a study of T-cell reconstitution after alpha-beta-depleted transplantation in children. Library preparation (for TCRbeta) was performed with unique molecular identifiers. TCRdb called the PCR reads again in MiXCR, with one record for every CDR3 protein. The data show around 960,000 distinct CDR3 sequences, with around 30% seen just once and around 30% held by the top ten. In its sample, this clonotype was seen a few times. Its target is not known. The CDR3 is 17 residues long. Germline V gives CDR1 DFQATT, CDR2 SNEGSKA (reference sequence). The V gene end was trimmed by 0 bases and the J gene end by 10 bases; junction bases not matched to a gene: 14. General study results and limits: It was newly produced T cells that mostly accounted for T-cell counts and diversity one year after transplant. For some patients, TCRbeta diversity was high at day 60 because of recipient T cells and thymic progenitors that survived.

This receptor was identified in a boy less than two years old who had a stem cell transplant for SCID, so the T cells may come from the graft donor. Sequencing used PBMCs, mostly from graft donor cells, obtained 360 days after TCRalphabeta/CD19-depleted stem cell transplant. This chain joins TRBV20-1 and TRBJ1-6; 8 bases line up with TRBD1. As DNA, the CDR3 is TGCAGTGCTAGAGATCTTGAGGCAGGGGGCCTCGGGTCACCCCTCCACTTT. Translating it yields CSARDLEAGGLGSPLHF.